Below, one TCR beta chain is given with its context. Its binding antigen is unknown. The data originate from a study of CXCR3-negative and CXCR3-positive naive CD8 T cells (dated by TCRdb to between 2017 and 2020). In the study overall: In total, 110 million to 150 million TRB reads were obtained, corresponding to roughly 1.5 +/- 0.3 million reads per library. For the TRBV-TRBJ cluster analysis, the naive subsets came from about 5 donors, while the memory cells came from 3 donors. Data from 11 donors, pooled across two independent experiments, went into the diversity and physicochemical repertoire analyses. What the authors observed across the whole study: Repertoire diversity was comparably high in both naive subsets but much lower in memory CD8+ T cells. Naive CXCR3-negative and CXCR3-positive cells from the same donor showed similar TRBV-TRBJ usage, whereas memory cells showed distinct patterns. TRB CDR3s from CXCR3-positive naive cells showed higher hydrophobicity (lower Kidera factor 4), lower energy, and higher strength and volume indices than CXCR3-negative naive cells. Freshly isolated PBMCs were used for most assays because CXCR3 expression partially decreased after cryopreservation. Because surface CD5, which is linked to self-reactivity in mice, was comparable between the naive subsets, TCR interaction strength was also inferred from the physicochemical properties of TRB CDR3s.

Sequences MNHEY (CDR1) and SMNVEV (CDR2) are obtained from the germline V gene (reference sequence). The CDR3, cysteine through phenylalanine, is 15 amino acids long. No DNA is recorded. Sequenced using a NextSeq 550. The Human TCR Profiling Kit (MiLaboratory) was used to prepare UMI-labeled 5' RACE TRB cDNA libraries. The full amount of extracted RNA was used for cDNA synthesis, and the full amount of resulting cDNA was used for PCR amplification. Libraries were prepared in parallel using an identical number of PCR cycles. The study's own analysis went as follows. With a requirement of at least two reads per UMI, MIGEC and MiXCR extracted about 52,000 +/- 9,100 unique UMI-labeled TRB cDNA molecules per library. On average, each library contained approximately 40,000 +/- 10,000 functional in-frame TRB CDR3 nucleotide clonotypes without stop codons. After downsampling to 5000 UMI-labeled TRB molecules per sample, diversity metrics, including normalized Shannon-Wiener and Chao1, were computed in VDJtools. VDJtools was used to calculate clonotype-size-weighted physicochemical properties of the central five CDR3 residues, namely interaction energy, strength, volume and Kidera factor 4. TCRdb reprocessed the reads; each CDR3 protein sequence makes one entry, and DNA is unavailable. The V and J calls were not made by the authors but by TCRdb's processing. The table of this sample itemizes 50,000 to 65,000 distinct CDR3 sequences. The ten largest clones add up to roughly 0.75% of the sample.

For each CD8+ T cell subset, flow sorting was done in triplicate, and 250,000 to 300,000 cells per subset went directly into RLT lysis buffer. Naive CD8+ T cells were defined stringently as CD45RO-CCR7+CD27+CD95- to exclude memory contaminants. Peripheral blood mononuclear cells were isolated from buffy coats by standard density gradient centrifugation. Naive CXCR3-negative and CXCR3-positive CD8+ T cells were flow-sorted using a FACSAria III. An RNeasy Mini Kit was used to extract total RNA from the sorted cells. Sequencing was carried out using naive CXCR3+ CD8+ T cells from blood. Interpreted using the paper, the cell subset or site label stands for: CD45RO-CCR7+CD27+CD95- naive CD8+ T cells expressing CXCR3 (TNR3+). Recombination linked TRBV27 to TRBJ1-1; TCRdb picks TRBD1, but there is no DNA to check that call. This TCR was recovered from a human donor in good health. Some clones in this sample may be carry-over from other donors' samples. The CDR3 amino acid sequence is: CASSPEQAVNTEAFF.